This T cell receptor (beta chain) was profiled in a study of blood T cells in healthy people across ages (dated by TCRdb to the mid-2010s). A note on the overall study: In model experiments, template switching captured about one uniquely barcoded TCR beta cDNA molecule for every two T cells. Age-related changes in TCR beta repertoire diversity were measured in the study by deep sequencing normalized with unique cDNA molecular identifiers. The donors were split into four age groups: young (average roughly 15 years), middle-aged (39), aged (around 67) and long-lived (82). Donors of different ages were randomly distributed across sequencing lanes to avoid experimental bias. Using the same blood draw, the study looked at two additional independent replicas of 1 million unique cDNA reads for two donors, one aged 18 to 30 and the other aged 80 or older. Study-level results and caveats: The long-lived group showed more naive CD4+ T cells, fewer expanded clones and increased TCR diversity than the aged group, suggesting age selection. Estimates of total diversity based on one million sequenced T cells were considered lower bounds and underestimates. Donor CMV infection status was unknown, potentially confounding age-related changes in expanded clonotypes. Observed TCR beta diversity per million T cells fell roughly linearly with age, and a significant reduction was already apparent by age roughly 40. There was a strong correlation between observed TCR beta diversity and the percentage of naive T cells measured by flow cytometry. Bulk unsorted PBMC profiling prevented conclusive comparison of naive and antigen-experienced compartments.

Library prep was done by 5' RACE. Instrument on record: Illumina HiSeq 2500. A second PCR of roughly 7 to 12 cycles was performed with a sample-barcoded 5' primer and a J-beta primer mix. Each TCR beta cDNA molecule received a unique molecular identifier from a template-switch 5' adaptor carrying 12 random nucleotides. Each sample yielded at least 2.5 million CDR3-containing paired-end reads. First-strand cDNA synthesis was performed from all RNA using the Mint cDNA synthesis kit, with priming by a TRBC-specific oligonucleotide. Following uracil-DNA glycosylase treatment, a first 18-cycle PCR with universal primers M1SS and BC2_uni_R was performed on all cDNA. The study's own analysis went as follows. Each sample was normalized by randomly selecting 1 million high-quality reads, each carrying a distinct molecular identifier. Instead of being binned into consensus sequences, reads that shared molecular identifiers were thrown out. CDR3 identification, clonotype clustering and error correction used MiTCR with a Q25 quality threshold and the strictest error-elimination algorithm. A nonparametric unseen species model with Euler transformation was used to estimate a lower bound on total TCR beta diversity. TCRdb handled the public reads itself, with Q25 trimming in fastp and clone calling in MiXCR, and kept productive beta chains. All rows with the same CDR3 protein become a single entry with the most common DNA and genes. These V and J calls are TCRdb output, not the study's own analysis. The sample table contains under 850,000 distinct CDR3 sequences; only one count was recorded for about 36% of them. The ten largest clones capture around 13% of the sample.

This clonotype was detected many times. The target of this receptor is not known. Base qualities are not recorded, but no much larger clone differs from it by a single base. V and J lose 0 bases and 2 bases, and a span of 12 bases separates them. CDR1 and CDR2 were assigned from the germline V gene as SGHRS and YFSETQ. The CDR3 has 15 amino acids, counting the end cysteine and phenylalanine. Only the CDR3 portion is preserved as DNA: 45 bases, with reading frame beginning at the first base. The approximately 39 donors, aged roughly 6 to 90 years, were systemically healthy Caucasian individuals from Russia. About 10 milliliters of peripheral blood were collected from each donor into EDTA-treated Vacutainer tubes. Ficoll-Paque density-gradient centrifugation was used to isolate PBMCs, with at least 6 million per sample. Trizol reagent was used to extract total RNA from the PBMCs, yielding at least 6 micrograms per sample. For every donor, an aliquot of PBMCs went through flow cytometry to measure the percentages of naive CD45RAhigh/CD27high T cells.

The chain couples TRBV5-1 to TRBJ2-7, and TRBD1 may be the D gene, going by 6 matching bases. This receptor was obtained from a man between 18 and 29 years old in good health. Sequenced sample: blood. Here the CDR3 is given as CASSLGQENPYEQYF. The DNA sequence is given as TGCGCCAGCAGCTTGGGACAGGAAAACCCCTACGAGCAGTACTTC.